These 5 T cell receptor beta chains were sequenced from one sample in a study of T cell responses to AZD1222 COVID-19 vaccine. The data were produced by immunoSEQ multiplex PCR, yet TCRdb's version contains in-frame clones alone and is incomplete. Of about 70,000 clones listed, 70% to 90% were seen once; the top ten hold around 5.1%. Sample: peripheral blood, taken 28 days after the second dose of the MenACWY control vaccine. These receptor sequences come from an adult who received the MenACWY meningococcal vaccine as a control.

The chain recombines TRBV5-6 with TRBJ1-4, with D possibly TRBD1 on 6 matching bases. The CDR3 length is 15 residues. Germline-derived CDR1 and CDR2 are SGHDT and YYEEEE. V was cut by 5 bases and J by 2 bases, with 13 bases left in between. CDR3 DNA: TGTGCCAGCAGAAACTCAGGGGATACTAATGAAAAACTGTTTTTT. It specifies CASRNSGDTNEKLFF.

The chain couples TRBV5-1 to TRBJ2-3; tentative D call: TRBD2 (6 bases). The CDR3 length is 16 residues. Germline V gene data show CDR1 as SGHRS and CDR2 as YFSETQ. Between the trimmed V and J ends, which lost 0 bases and 2 bases, there was a span of 13 bases. This CDR3 is CASSLGVGRTTDTQYF. DNA for the CDR3: TGCGCCAGCAGCTTGGGGGTAGGGAGGACCACAGATACGCAGTATTTT.

The V call is TRBV7-9, the J call TRBJ1-4; D possibly corresponds to TRBD1 (6 bases). Germline lookup yields CDR1 SEHNR and CDR2 FQNEAQ (reference sequence). This CDR3 contains 16 residues. V was clipped by 1 base and J by 5 bases, with 14 bases between them. For the CDR3, the DNA is TGTGCCAGCAGCTTAGGGGGGCGTGGGAAAAATGAAAAACTGTTTTTT. The encoded protein is CASSLGGRGKNEKLFF. Based on the CDR3 plus reference TRBV7-9 and TRBJ1-4, the full variable domain is DTGVSQNPRHKITKRGQNVTFRCDPISEHNRLYWYRQTLGQGPEFLTYFQNEAQLEKSRLLSDRFSAERPKGSFSTLEIQRTEQGDSAMYLCASSLGGRGKNEKLFFGSGTQLSVL.

The table lists this clone with a count of one. This rearrangement joins TRBV19 to TRBJ1-1, with 7 bases matching TRBD1. Germline-derived CDR1 and CDR2 are LNHDA and SQIVND (reference sequence). V trimming: 4 bases; J trimming: 4 bases; junction bases outside the gene matches: 3. The CDR3 has 13 residues. The CDR3 DNA is TGTGCCAGTAGTAGTGACAGGGTCACTGAAGCTTTCTTT. As protein: CASSSDRVTEAFF.

The rearrangement uses TRBV2 and TRBJ1-1; no clear D. The CDR3 extends over 12 amino acids. Between the trimmed V and J ends, which lost 7 bases and 8 bases, there was a span of 14 bases. The germline gives CDR1 SNHLY, CDR2 FYNNEI. DNA of the CDR3: TGTGCCAGCATTGTCCAGGCCGGGGAAGCTTTCTTT. Encoded protein: CASIVQAGEAFF.